The next 29 T cell receptor beta chains were all read from a single sample in a study of T cell clusters in autoimmune cytopenias. Each sample's input was roughly 250 ng genomic DNA, 30,000 to 45,000 genome equivalents. One tube held mixed TRB-A and TRB-B primer pools for touch-down PCR. After re-calling the multiplex PCR reads, TCRdb lists one entry per CDR3 protein, DNA absent. Found here are roughly 5,000 distinct CDR3 sequences; the top ten clones hold approximately 20%. The data also belong to a second study, concerning T cell repertoires in aging, cancer and after chemotherapy.

The sample consisted of peripheral blood. Receptor source: a human donor in good health.

Considering frequency, this clonotype is medium-sized. The V and J genes are TRBV19 and TRBJ1-3. The germline CDR1 and CDR2 sequences are LNHDA and SQIVND (reference sequence). This CDR3 comprises 14 residues. This CDR3 is CASSRGGSGNTIYF. The full variable domain, its missing parts supplied by reference TRBV19 and TRBJ1-3, is DGGITQSPKYLFRKEGQNVTLSCEQNLNHDAMYWYRQDPGQGLRLIYYSQIVNDFQKGDIAEGYSVSREKKESFPLTVTSAQKNPTAFYLCASSRGGSGNTIYFGEGSWLTVV.

Measured by frequency, this clonotype is medium-sized. V gene TRBV6-1 combines with J gene TRBJ1-4; TCRdb reports TRBD1, a call that lacks DNA to check it against. Germline assignment: CDR1 MNHNS and CDR2 SASEGT. CDR3 length equals 14 residues. The CDR3 here is CASSDGQGLGKLFF.

V usage is TRBV20-1 and J usage is TRBJ1-2. CDR1 and CDR2 (germline): DFQATT, SNEGSKA (reference sequence). This CDR3 spans 14 amino acids. The CDR3 is CSARDGGGWGGYTF.

The gene calls are TRBV11-2 and TRBJ1-2. Germline V gene lookup returns CDR1 SGHAT and CDR2 FQNNGV. The CDR3 is 13 amino acids. The CDR3 reads CASSLEGSNGYTF.

The chain couples TRBV12-3 or TRBV12-4 to TRBJ2-3; TCRdb lists TRBD1, though no DNA is available to test this call. The length of the CDR3 is 12 residues. The CDR3 sequence is CASGQGADTQYF.

The genes are TRBV20-1 and TRBJ2-5; TCRdb's D call of TRBD1 is untestable without DNA. There are 14 residues in the CDR3. Germline V gives CDR1 DFQATT, CDR2 SNEGSKA (reference sequence). CDR3 amino acids: CSATSGSGKETQYF.

The chain couples TRBV6-4 to TRBJ2-3; the D call from TCRdb, TRBD2, cannot be confirmed without DNA. The CDR3 totals 15 residues. Per the germline V gene, CDR1 is MRHNA and CDR2 is SNTAGT. Here the CDR3 reads CASSDSSGATDTQYF.

Judged by frequency, this clonotype is medium-sized (0.01 to 0.1%). This chain joins TRBV10-3 and TRBJ2-3; TCRdb proposes TRBD2, but this gene call is untestable without DNA. There are 15 residues in the CDR3. Germline loops: CDR1 ENHRY, CDR2 SYGVKD. CDR3 region: CAISVDGRTTDTQYF.

V is TRBV10-3 and J is TRBJ2-5; TCRdb selects TRBD1, and the lack of DNA leaves this call unchecked. Germline CDR1 and CDR2: ENHRY and SYGVKD. The CDR3 loop spans 14 amino acids. CDR3: CAIRTAGGAETQYF.

According to its frequency, this clonotype is medium-sized. V is TRBV6-1 and J is TRBJ2-3; TCRdb's D call of TRBD1 is untestable without DNA. Germline V CDR1 and CDR2: MNHNS, SASEGT. The CDR3 covers 17 residues. The CDR3 region is CASSEAVGRFSTDTQYF.

The chain links TRBV24-1 to TRBJ2-6; TCRdb reports TRBD1, a call that lacks DNA to check it against. From germline, CDR1 is KGHDR and CDR2 SFDVKD. The CDR3 length is 16 residues. CDR3 sequence reads: CATSPNLGPGANVLTF.

This clonotype is identified as medium-sized from frequency. This chain's CDR3 is CASSLDSSSGNTIYF. This chain links TRBV13 with TRBJ1-3. CDR1 and CDR2 from the germline V gene are PRHDT and FYEKMQ (reference sequence). The CDR3 has 15 amino acids.

The V and J genes are TRBV14 and TRBJ2-3; TCRdb selects TRBD1, and the lack of DNA leaves this call unchecked. The germline gives CDR1 SGHDN, CDR2 FVKESK. This CDR3 has 16 residues. This CDR3 is CASSQETGLSTDTQYF. Full variable domain (outside the CDR3, taken from reference TRBV14 and TRBJ2-3): EAGVTQFPSHSVIEKGQTVTLRCDPISGHDNLYWYRRVMGKEIKFLLHFVKESKQDESGMPNNRFLAERTGGTYSTLKVQPAELEDSGVYFCASSQETGLSTDTQYFGPGTRLTVL.

This clonotype ranks as medium-sized (0.01 to 0.1%) in terms of frequency. The chain combines TRBV27 with TRBJ2-7; the D call of TRBD2 rests on TCRdb alone, since no DNA is present to check it. The length of the CDR3 is 17 residues. CDR1 MNHEY and CDR2 SMNVEV come from the germline V gene (reference sequence). The CDR3 loop is CASSLEVASGSPWEQYF.

Frequency places this clonotype as medium-sized. The chain couples TRBV5-6 to TRBJ1-2. The CDR3 sequence is 13 residues long. Germline V gene sequence: CDR1 SGHDT, CDR2 YYEEEE. The CDR3 sequence is CASSWDRVEGYTF.

This chain uses TRBV5-1 with TRBJ2-3. CDR3 length equals 14 residues. Germline V gene lookup returns CDR1 SGHRS and CDR2 YFSETQ. The CDR3 region is CASSQSLHTDTQYF.

This rearrangement joins TRBV7-2 to TRBJ1-2; TCRdb's D call of TRBD1 is untestable without DNA. The germline CDR1 and CDR2 sequences are SGHTA and FQGNSA. This CDR3 is built from 11 residues. The chain's CDR3 is CASSSGQGYTF.

This chain uses TRBV28 with TRBJ2-2; TCRdb proposes TRBD1, but this gene call is untestable without DNA. The CDR3 extends over 14 amino acids. CDR1 is MDHEN, CDR2 SYDVKM, per germline. The CDR3 region is CASIGQGNTGELFF.

Measured by frequency, this clonotype is medium-sized. J is TRBJ2-7 and V is TRBV7-9; checking the TCRdb D call of TRBD2 is not possible without DNA. The length of the CDR3 is 15 residues. Germline values: CDR1 SEHNR, CDR2 FQNEAQ (reference sequence). This chain's CDR3 is CASSLLTSGSGEQYF.

The rearrangement uses TRBV7-2 and TRBJ1-5; TCRdb returns TRBD1, unconfirmable since there is no DNA. The CDR3 length is 16 residues. Per germline, CDR1 SGHTA and CDR2 FQGNSA. This CDR3 is CASSLAAGDRRRPQHF.

The chain's CDR3 is CASSPMSATEAFF. This rearrangement joins TRBV18 to TRBJ1-1. CDR1 is KGHSH, CDR2 LQKENI, per germline. CDR3 length: 13 residues.

V is TRBV7-2 and J is TRBJ2-6. The CDR3 has 12 amino acids. CDR1 and CDR2 (germline): SGHTA, FQGNSA. CDR3 sequence reads: CASGAGANVLTF.

In terms of frequency, this clonotype is medium-sized. The chain uses TRBV6-4 and TRBJ2-1. The length of the CDR3 is 13 residues. Germline CDR1 and CDR2: MRHNA and SNTAGT. The CDR3 sequence: CASSDTEGNEQFF.

Frequency places this clonotype as medium-sized. The chain couples TRBV6-5 to TRBJ2-2. The germline V gene has CDR1 MNHEY and CDR2 SVGAGI. The CDR3 has 13 amino acids. CDR3: CASSYSFGGELFF.

This clonotype counts as medium-sized by frequency. V usage is TRBV6-5 and J usage is TRBJ2-3. This CDR3 contains 14 residues. The germline CDR1 and CDR2 sequences are MNHEY and SVGAGI. The CDR3 loop reads CASSYSGHTDTQYF.

According to its frequency, this clonotype is medium-sized (0.01 to 0.1%). This chain links TRBV29-1 with TRBJ2-3; TCRdb indicates TRBD1, and absent DNA this call remains unverified. Germline V gene sequence: CDR1 SQVTM, CDR2 ANQGSEA. The CDR3 has 13 amino acids. CDR3 sequence: CSVEGTLTHTQYF.

Considering frequency, this clonotype is medium-sized (0.01 to 0.1%). The rearrangement links TRBV19 to TRBJ1-2; there is no DNA to check the TCRdb D call of TRBD1. Germline loops: CDR1 LNHDA, CDR2 SQIVND (reference sequence). This CDR3 spans 14 amino acids. The CDR3 region is CASQPGQGAYGYTF.

This clonotype ranks as medium-sized in terms of frequency. The chain is built from TRBV19 and TRBJ1-3. Per germline, CDR1 LNHDA and CDR2 SQIVND (reference sequence). The CDR3 is made up of 11 amino acids. CDR3 amino acids: CASSSGNTIYF.

This clonotype is deemed medium-sized by its frequency. V gene TRBV15 combines with J gene TRBJ1-2. CDR1 is LNHNV, CDR2 YYDKDF, per germline (reference sequence). The CDR3 has 18 amino acids. This chain's CDR3 is CATSREYSRIWRNYGYTF.